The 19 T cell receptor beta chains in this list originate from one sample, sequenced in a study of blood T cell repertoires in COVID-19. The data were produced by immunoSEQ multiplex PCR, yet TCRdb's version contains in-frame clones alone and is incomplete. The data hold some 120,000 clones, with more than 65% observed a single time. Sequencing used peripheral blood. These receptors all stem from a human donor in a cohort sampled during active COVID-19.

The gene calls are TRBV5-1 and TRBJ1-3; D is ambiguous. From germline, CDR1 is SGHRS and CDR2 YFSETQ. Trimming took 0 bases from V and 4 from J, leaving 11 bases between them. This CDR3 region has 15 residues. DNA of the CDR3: TGCGCCAGCAGCTTGGTCGGGTACGAGGGAAACACCATATATTTT. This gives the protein CASSLVGYEGNTIYF.

CDR3: CASSMNLAGGYNEQFF. The CDR3 DNA reads as TGTGCCAGTAGTATGAACCTAGCGGGGGGCTACAATGAGCAGTTCTTC. V gene TRBV19 combines with J gene TRBJ2-1; TRBD2 agrees at 11 bases. This CDR3 comprises 16 residues. The ends lost 3 bases at V and 3 bases at J; junction bases unmatched: 4. Germline CDR1 is LNHDA and CDR2 is SQIVND (reference sequence).

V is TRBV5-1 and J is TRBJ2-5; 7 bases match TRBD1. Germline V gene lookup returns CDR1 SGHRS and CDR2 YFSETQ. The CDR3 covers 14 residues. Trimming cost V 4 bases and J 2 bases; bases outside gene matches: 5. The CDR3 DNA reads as TGCGCCAGCAGCCCAGGGACAGCACAAGAGACCCAGTACTTC. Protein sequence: CASSPGTAQETQYF.

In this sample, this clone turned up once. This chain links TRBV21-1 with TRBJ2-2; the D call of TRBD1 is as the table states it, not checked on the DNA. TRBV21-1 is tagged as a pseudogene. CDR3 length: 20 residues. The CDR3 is CASSALGIQNRDRDTGELFF. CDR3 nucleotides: TGTGCCAGCAGCGCTTTGGGGATTCAGAACCGGGACAGGGACACCGGGGAGCTGTTTTTT.

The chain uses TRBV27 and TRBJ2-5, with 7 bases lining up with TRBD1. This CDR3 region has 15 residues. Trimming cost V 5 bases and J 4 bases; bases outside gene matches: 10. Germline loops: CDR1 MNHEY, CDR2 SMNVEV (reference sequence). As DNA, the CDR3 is TGTGCCAGCAGTAGGGGGCAGGGGTGGGGAGAGACCCAGTACTTC. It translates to CASSRGQGWGETQYF.

The CDR3 nucleotides are TGTGCCAGCAGTTATCGGGCAGGGCATCAGCCCCAGCATTTT. Its translation: CASSYRAGHQPQHF. The genes are TRBV6-2 or TRBV6-3 and TRBJ1-5, with D possibly TRBD1 on 5 matching bases. The germline CDR1 and CDR2 sequences are MNHEY and SVGEGT. The V end lost 3 bases, the J end lost 5 bases, and 11 bases lay between the germline ends. This CDR3 is built from 14 residues.

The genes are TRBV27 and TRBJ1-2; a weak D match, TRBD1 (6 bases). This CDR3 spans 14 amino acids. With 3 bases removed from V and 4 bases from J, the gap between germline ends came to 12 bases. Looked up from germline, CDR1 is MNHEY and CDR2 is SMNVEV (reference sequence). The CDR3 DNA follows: TGTGCCAGCAGTTTGGGGGCGCCCGGCTATGGCTACACCTTC. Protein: CASSLGAPGYGYTF.

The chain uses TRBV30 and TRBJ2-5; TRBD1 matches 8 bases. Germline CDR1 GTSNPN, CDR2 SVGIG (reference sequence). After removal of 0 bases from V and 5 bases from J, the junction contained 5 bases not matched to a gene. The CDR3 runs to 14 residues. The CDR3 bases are TGTGCCTGGAGTGTACCAGGGGGCAAGGAGACCCAGTACTTC. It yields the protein CAWSVPGGKETQYF.

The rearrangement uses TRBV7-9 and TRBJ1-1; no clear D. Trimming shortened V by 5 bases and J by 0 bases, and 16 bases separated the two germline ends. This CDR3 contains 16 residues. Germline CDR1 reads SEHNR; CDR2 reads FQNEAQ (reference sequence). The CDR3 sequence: CASSHSRGEMNTEAFF. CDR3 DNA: TGTGCCAGCAGCCACAGTCGGGGAGAGATGAACACTGAAGCTTTCTTT.

The CDR3 coding sequence is TGCAGTGCTAGAAACTTGGAGACCCAGTACTTC. Amino acid sequence: CSARNLETQYF. V and J are TRBV20-1 and TRBJ2-5; D not certain. Germline values: CDR1 DFQATT, CDR2 SNEGSKA (reference sequence). With 2 bases removed from V and 5 bases from J, the gap between germline ends came to 6 bases. The length of the CDR3 is 11 residues.

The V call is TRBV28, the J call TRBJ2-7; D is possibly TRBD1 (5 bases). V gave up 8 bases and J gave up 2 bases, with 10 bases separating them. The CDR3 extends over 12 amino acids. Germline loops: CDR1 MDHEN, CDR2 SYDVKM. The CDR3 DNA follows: TGTGCCAGCGGTAGGGGCCCCTACGAGCAGTACTTC. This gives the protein CASGRGPYEQYF.

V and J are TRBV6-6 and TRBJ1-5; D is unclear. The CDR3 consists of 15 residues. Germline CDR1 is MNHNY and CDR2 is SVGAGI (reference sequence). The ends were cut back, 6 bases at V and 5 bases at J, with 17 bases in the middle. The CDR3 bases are TGTGCCAGCAGCTCCCGACTCCAGCCGCATCAGCCCCAGCATTTT. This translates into CASSSRLQPHQPQHF.

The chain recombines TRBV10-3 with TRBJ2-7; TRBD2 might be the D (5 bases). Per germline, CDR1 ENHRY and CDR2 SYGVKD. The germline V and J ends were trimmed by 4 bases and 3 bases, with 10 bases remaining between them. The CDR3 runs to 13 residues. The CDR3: CAISGPGNYEQYF. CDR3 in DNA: TGTGCCATCAGTGGTCCCGGGAACTACGAGCAGTACTTC.

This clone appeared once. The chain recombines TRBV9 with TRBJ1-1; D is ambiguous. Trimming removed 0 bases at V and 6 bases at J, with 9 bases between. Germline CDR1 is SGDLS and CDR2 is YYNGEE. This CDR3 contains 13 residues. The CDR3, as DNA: TGTGCCAGCAGCGTAGGCGCGGGCGCTGAAGCTTTCTTT. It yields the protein CASSVGAGAEAFF.

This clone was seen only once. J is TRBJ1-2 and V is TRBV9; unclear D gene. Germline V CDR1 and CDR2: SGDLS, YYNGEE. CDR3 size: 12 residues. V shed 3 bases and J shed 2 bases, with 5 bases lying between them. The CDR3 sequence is CASSAGNYGYTF. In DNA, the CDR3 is TGTGCCAGCAGCGCGGGGAACTATGGCTACACCTTC.

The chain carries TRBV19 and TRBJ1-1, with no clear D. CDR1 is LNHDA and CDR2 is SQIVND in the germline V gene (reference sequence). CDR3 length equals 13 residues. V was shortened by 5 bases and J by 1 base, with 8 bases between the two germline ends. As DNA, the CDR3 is TGTGCCAGTAGTCCAGAATGGAACACTGAAGCTTTCTTT. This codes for CASSPEWNTEAFF.

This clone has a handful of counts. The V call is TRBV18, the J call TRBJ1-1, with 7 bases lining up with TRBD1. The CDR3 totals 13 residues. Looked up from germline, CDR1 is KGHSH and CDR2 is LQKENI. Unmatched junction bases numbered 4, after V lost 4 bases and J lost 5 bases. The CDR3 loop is CASSLQQGTEAFF. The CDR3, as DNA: TGTGCCAGCTCACTACAACAGGGGACTGAAGCTTTCTTT.

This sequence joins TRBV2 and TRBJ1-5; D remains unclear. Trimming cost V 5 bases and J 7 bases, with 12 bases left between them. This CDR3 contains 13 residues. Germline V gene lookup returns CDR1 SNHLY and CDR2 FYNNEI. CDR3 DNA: TGTGCCAGCAGTCGGCAGGCCTCGCAGCCCCAGCATTTT. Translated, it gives CASSRQASQPQHF.

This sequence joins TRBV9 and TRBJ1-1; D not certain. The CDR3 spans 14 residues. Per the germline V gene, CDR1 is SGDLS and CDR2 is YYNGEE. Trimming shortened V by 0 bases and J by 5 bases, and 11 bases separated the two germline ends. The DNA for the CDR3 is TGTGCCAGCAGCGTAGACCTCCTGAGTACTGAAGCTTTCTTT. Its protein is CASSVDLLSTEAFF.